The next 21 T cell receptor beta chains were all read from a single sample in a study of CD8 T cells in ankylosing spondylitis. Study observations and caveats: About 8 highly homologous variants made up a TCR beta motif that seemed to typify ankylosing spondylitis blood.

These receptors have no known antigen. TCRdb analysed the 5' RACE reads with MiXCR anew, one entry per CDR3 protein. The table lists about 540,000 distinct CDR3 sequences, approximately 11% of them singletons. Sequencing input: blood, either unsorted or a sorted T cell fraction (not recorded which). The receptors shown here come from a male donor with ankylosing spondylitis.

The V gene is TRBV5-1, the J gene TRBJ2-3; D might be TRBD1 (6 bases). Trimming pared 5 bases from V and 0 bases from J, leaving 10 bases between. This CDR3 comprises 14 residues. Germline CDR1 SGHRS, CDR2 YFSETQ. CDR3 coding DNA: TGCGCCAGCAGGGCCGGGACAAGCACAGATACGCAGTATTTT. Its translation: CASRAGTSTDTQYF. The variable domain in full, with the rest retrieved from reference TRBV5-1 and TRBJ2-3, is KAGVTQTPRYLIKTRGQQVTLSCSPISGHRSVSWYQQTPGQGLQFLFEYFSETQRNKGNFPGRFSGRQFSNSRSEMNVSTLELGDSALYLCASRAGTSTDTQYFGPGTRLTVL.

This clonotype was counted only a few times. The genes are TRBV20-1 and TRBJ2-1; 12 bases map to TRBD2. The CDR3 has 15 amino acids. Trimming at V came to 2 bases and at J to 4 bases, leaving 3 bases not matched to a gene. Germline V gives CDR1 DFQATT, CDR2 SNEGSKA (reference sequence). The CDR3 sequence: CSARIGLAGYNEQFF. CDR3 sequence (DNA): TGCAGTGCTAGAATAGGACTAGCGGGATACAATGAGCAGTTCTTC.

This clonotype has just a few counts. V usage is TRBV28 and J usage is TRBJ2-7; 7 nucleotides match TRBD2. J was trimmed by 5 bases and V by 6 bases; bases with no gene match: 4. There are 12 residues in the CDR3. Per germline, CDR1 MDHEN and CDR2 SYDVKM. DNA of the CDR3: TGTGCCAGCAGGGGGAGGGCCCACGAGCAGTACTTC. This translates into CASRGRAHEQYF. Full variable domain (remainder filled in from reference TRBV28 and TRBJ2-7): DVKVTQSSRYLVKRTGEKVFLECVQDMDHENMFWYRQDPGLGLRLIYFSYDVKMKEKGDIPEGYSVSREKKERFSLILESASTNQTSMYLCASRGRAHEQYFGPGTRLTVT.

The chain joins TRBV24-1 to TRBJ2-3; TRBD1 matches at 8 bases. Germline loops: CDR1 KGHDR, CDR2 SFDVKD. The trim removed 5 bases at V and 2 bases at J, leaving 8 bases unmatched. The CDR3 length is 16 residues. The CDR3 loop reads CATSGQGTGVTDTQYF. DNA for the CDR3: TGTGCCACCAGTGGCCAGGGGACAGGTGTCACAGATACGCAGTATTTT.

This clonotype was recorded at least ten times. The rearrangement links TRBV6-5 to TRBJ2-1, with D unresolved. Trimming took 6 bases from V and 9 from J, leaving 12 bases between them. Germline values: CDR1 MNHEY, CDR2 SVGAGI. There are 12 residues in the CDR3. The CDR3 sequence: CASRSGLGEQFF. DNA for the CDR3: TGTGCCAGCAGGTCAGGCCTAGGTGAGCAGTTCTTC.

This chain joins TRBV6-1 and TRBJ1-5; 7 positions agree with TRBD1. CDR1 is MNHNS, CDR2 SASEGT, per germline. J gave up 1 base and V 3 bases, and 3 bases lay outside the gene matches. The CDR3 is made up of 15 amino acids. CDR3 loop: CASSERGLSNQPQHF. The DNA of the CDR3 is TGTGCCAGCAGTGAGAGGGGGCTCAGCAATCAGCCCCAGCATTTT.

The V and J genes are TRBV7-2 and TRBJ1-2, with a possible D match to TRBD1 (5 bases). The germline gives CDR1 SGHTA, CDR2 FQGNSA. The CDR3 extends over 14 amino acids. V lost 3 bases to trimming and J lost 8 bases, with 16 bases between them. CDR3 DNA sequence: TGTGCCAGCAGCTTCAAGACGGGACCCCTCGGCTACACCTTC. Protein sequence: CASSFKTGPLGYTF.

This clonotype has only a few counts. The V call is TRBV12-3 or TRBV12-4, the J call TRBJ1-2; D uncertain. This CDR3 has 15 amino acids. The V gene lost 1 base and the J gene lost 0 bases, with 9 bases spanning the gap. CDR3 residues: CASSLGPDANYGYTF. In DNA, the CDR3 is TGTGCCAGCAGTTTAGGGCCGGACGCTAACTATGGCTACACCTTC.

This clonotype occurred a few times. The rearrangement joins TRBV11-2 to TRBJ2-3; D is unclear. The V gene's germline CDR1 is SGHAT and CDR2 FQNNGV. The V gene lost 3 bases and the J gene lost 4 bases, with 11 bases spanning the gap. The CDR3 spans 14 residues. CDR3 sequence: CASSLRYGADTQYF. Written as DNA, the CDR3 is TGTGCCAGCAGCTTGAGATATGGGGCAGATACGCAGTATTTT.

In this sample, this clonotype turned up a few times. The chain recombines TRBV12-3 or TRBV12-4 with TRBJ1-1; 7 nucleotides line up with TRBD1. Trimming removed 3 bases from V and 6 bases from J; junction bases left unmatched: 7. The CDR3 length is 14 residues. The chain's CDR3 is CASSFGTEEAEAFF. The CDR3 DNA follows: TGTGCCAGCAGTTTTGGGACAGAAGAGGCTGAAGCTTTCTTT.

The chain is built from TRBV25-1 and TRBJ2-2, with 12 bases aligning to TRBD2. This CDR3 region has 17 residues. Germline CDR1 and CDR2: MGHDK and SYGVNS. V lost 6 bases to trimming and J lost 4 bases; unmatched junction nucleotides: 9. The CDR3 here is CASRVLAGGNSTGELFF. In nucleotides, the CDR3 is TGTGCCAGCAGAGTACTAGCGGGAGGAAATAGCACCGGGGAGCTGTTTTTT. The entire variable domain, with the rest obtained from reference TRBV25-1 and TRBJ2-2, is as follows: EADIYQTPRYLVIGTGKKITLECSQTMGHDKMYWYQQDPGMELHLIHYSYGVNSTEKGDLSSESTVSRIRTEHFPLTLESARPSHTSQYLCASRVLAGGNSTGELFFGEGSRLTVL.

This clonotype was counted a few times. This chain connects TRBV12-3 or TRBV12-4 to TRBJ1-2; no definite D call. The V end was cut by 10 bases, the J end by 4 bases, with 16 bases between. This CDR3 contains 13 residues. The DNA for the CDR3 is TGTGCCATCCACTCAATCTCCGCCTATGGCTACACCTTC. This codes for CAIHSISAYGYTF.

This clonotype was picked up a small number of times. An end of the junction does not agree with germline; a read error may underlie this. The gene calls are TRBV3-1 and TRBJ2-3; TRBD2 might be the D (5 bases). Germline V lookup: CDR1 LGHDT, CDR2 YNNKEL (reference sequence). The CDR3 loop spans 14 amino acids. The CDR3 region is CASSAMGSTDTQYF. The DNA for the CDR3 is TGTGCCAGCAGCGCCATGGGGAGCACCGATACGCAGTATTTT.

This clonotype was recorded many times. The chain is built from TRBV5-1 and TRBJ2-7; TRBD1 is a possible D gene (5 bases). Trimming cost V 2 bases and J 3 bases, with 9 bases left between them. There are 13 residues in the CDR3. Germline CDR1 SGHRS, CDR2 YFSETQ. CDR3 residues: CASSFDSLYEQYF. The DNA for the CDR3 is TGCGCCAGCAGCTTCGACAGCCTCTACGAGCAGTACTTC.

This clonotype was seen only a few times. This rearrangement joins TRBV15 to TRBJ2-1, with D possibly matching TRBD1 (5 bases). This CDR3 is 15 amino acids long. V was trimmed by 1 base and J by 8 bases, leaving 15 bases between them. In germline, CDR1 is LNHNV, CDR2 YYDKDF (reference sequence). CDR3 amino acids: CATSRVGRVVHEQFF. In nucleotides, the CDR3 is TGTGCCACCAGCAGAGTCGGCAGGGTAGTCCATGAGCAGTTCTTC. Based on the CDR3 plus reference TRBV15 and TRBJ2-1, the full variable domain is DAMVIQNPRYQVTQFGKPVTLSCSQTLNHNVMYWYQQKSSQAPKLLFHYYDKDFNNEADTPDNFQSRRPNTSFCFLDIRSPGLGDTAMYLCATSRVGRVVHEQFFGPGTRLTVL.

This clonotype was picked up a small number of times. V is TRBV5-1 and J is TRBJ2-1; TRBD2 is a possible D gene (5 bases). This CDR3 region has 14 residues. Trimming removed 4 bases from V and 5 bases from J, with 13 bases in between. CDR1 and CDR2 from the germline V gene are SGHRS and YFSETQ. This chain's CDR3 is CASSRVAGNNEQFF. DNA for the CDR3: TGCGCCAGCAGCCGGGTTGCCGGGAACAATGAGCAGTTCTTC. Looking up the rest from reference TRBV5-1 and TRBJ2-1 gives the full variable domain: KAGVTQTPRYLIKTRGQQVTLSCSPISGHRSVSWYQQTPGQGLQFLFEYFSETQRNKGNFPGRFSGRQFSNSRSEMNVSTLELGDSALYLCASSRVAGNNEQFFGPGTRLTVL.

This clonotype was seen a handful of times. The V call is TRBV5-5, the J call TRBJ2-6; either TRBD1 or TRBD2 may fit D (5 bases each). This CDR3 comprises 17 residues. V was shortened by 1 base and J by 0 bases, with 11 bases between the two germline ends. Per germline, CDR1 SGHKS and CDR2 YYEKEE (reference sequence). CDR3 sequence (DNA): TGTGCCAGCAGCTTGCGAGGGACCAGCTCTGGGGCCAACGTCCTGACTTTC. This translates into CASSLRGTSSGANVLTF.

This chain links TRBV7-9 with TRBJ2-2; D is unresolved. The CDR3 spans 15 residues. Germline V gene data show CDR1 as SEHNR and CDR2 as FQNEAQ (reference sequence). The V gene lost 1 base and the J gene lost 4 bases, with 10 bases spanning the gap. CDR3 nucleotide sequence: TGTGCCAGCAGCTTAGGGGCTGTCTTCACCGGGGAGCTGTTTTTT. Translation gives CASSLGAVFTGELFF.

This clonotype was counted only a few times. This clone may be a read error of a much larger clone one base away. This chain uses TRBV7-9 with TRBJ1-3; 8 nucleotides agree with TRBD1. CDR3 length: 16 amino acids. CDR1 is SEHNR, CDR2 FQNEAQ, per germline (reference sequence). With 3 bases clipped from V and 0 bases from J, the junction kept 4 bases outside the gene matches. The CDR3 nucleotides read TGTGCCAGCAGCTTGCCGACAGGGGTCTCTGGAAACACCATATATTTT. Its protein is CASSLPTGVSGNTIYF.

The chain employs TRBV6-5 and TRBJ1-2; D might be TRBD1 (5 bases). Looked up from germline, CDR1 is MNHEY and CDR2 is SVGAGI. Trimming pared 2 bases from V and 0 bases from J, leaving 10 bases between. The CDR3 loop spans 15 amino acids. The CDR3 bases are TGTGCCAGCAGTTACGGGGCGGCTGCTAACTATGGCTACACCTTC. This encodes CASSYGAAANYGYTF.

This chain connects TRBV9 to TRBJ2-1; possible D gene TRBD2, 6 bases. Germline loops: CDR1 SGDLS, CDR2 YYNGEE. Trimming pared 6 bases from V and 5 bases from J, leaving 12 bases between. There are 13 residues in the CDR3. The CDR3 reads CASNGGENNEQFF. The CDR3 region has the DNA TGTGCCAGCAATGGAGGGGAAAACAATGAGCAGTTCTTC.